This entry features one T cell receptor beta chain sequence. The data are from a study of shared clonotypes between healthy human individuals. CD8 cells classed as naive were CD45RO-negative and positively selected for CCR7, excluding terminally differentiated effector memory CD45RA+ cells. This CDR3 has 15 amino acids. Looked up from germline, CDR1 is MNHEY and CDR2 is SMNVEV (reference sequence). With 3 bases removed from V and 11 bases from J, the gap between germline ends came to 20 bases. Generated by immunoSEQ multiplex PCR, the TCRdb table keeps only in-frame clones and is missing some. The sample lists 550,000 to 750,000 clones; about 92% were seen once.

The sample taken for sequencing was naive CD8+ T cells sorted from blood. The receptor was derived from a man aged 30 to 39 in good health. The chain combines TRBV27 with TRBJ2-1; tentatively, D is TRBD1 or TRBD2 (5 bases each). CDR3 amino acids: CASSFSGTRTFQQFF. CDR3 sequence (DNA): TGTGCCAGCAGTTTCTCGGGGACCCGGACTTTTCAGCAGTTCTTC.